This is a list of T cell receptor beta chains from one sample in a study of cytotoxic CD8 clonotypes in ibrutinib-treated CLL. Clones were read by immunoSEQ multiplex PCR, and TCRdb kept only the in-frame ones, dropping some. The table has about 310,000 clones, about 80% seen once. The source material was PBMCs, sampled before ibrutinib treatment. The receptor source for this set is a human donor with chronic lymphocytic leukemia. The CDR3 runs from the conserved cysteine through the conserved F or W. The D gene is left open where the match is weak. A clone size is listed for some rows: how often the clone was seen (once, few, many), or a class if it is expanded.

TRBV11-2	15	-	TRBD1	TRBJ1-2	TGTGCCAGCAGCCCGTACAGGGGATTACTTTATGGCTACACCTTC	CASSPYRGLLYGYTF
TRBV9	12	few	-	TRBJ2-1	TGTGCCAGCAGCGTAGATAGGGATGAGCAGTTCTTC	CASSVDRDEQFF
TRBV7-9	16	-	TRBD1	TRBJ1-2	TGTGCCAGCAGCTTAGGGGGACAGGAAGCTAACTATGGCTACACCTTC	CASSLGGQEANYGYTF
TRBV11-3	15	-	-	TRBJ2-5	TGTGCCAGCAGCTTAGGGGGGGTAAACCAAGAGACCCAGTACTTC	CASSLGGVNQETQYF
TRBV25-1	15	-	TRBD1	TRBJ1-2	TGTGCCAGCAGTGGACCGGGACAGGGGGGTTATGGCTACACCTTC	CASSGPGQGGYGYTF
TRBV5-6	14	-	TRBD1	TRBJ2-7	TGTGCCAGCAGCGGCCGGGACAGACTCTACGAGCAGTACTTC	CASSGRDRLYEQYF
TRBV4-2	15	-	TRBD1	TRBJ2-7	TGTGCCAGCAGCCACGGGACAGGGGGCGTTTACGAGCAGTACTTC	CASSHGTGGVYEQYF
TRBV9	11	-	-	TRBJ2-1	TGTGCCAGCAGGCACAACAATGAGCAGTTCTTC	CASRHNNEQFF
TRBV5-4	15	-	TRBD2	TRBJ2-1	TGTGCCAGCAGCCGTGGGACTAGCGGATTGAATGAGCAGTTCTTC	CASSRGTSGLNEQFF
TRBV11-2	17	-	TRBD1	TRBJ2-5	TGTGCCAGCAGCTTCAGGGCAACAGGGGGTAATCAAGAGACCCAGTACTTC	CASSFRATGGNQETQYF
TRBV28	14	-	TRBD1	TRBJ1-2	TGTGCCAGCAGTGAAGGGACAGGGGGCGGTGGCTACACCTTC	CASSEGTGGGGYTF
TRBV4-2	16	-	-	TRBJ1-1	TGTGCCAGCAGTTTCAACCCGGGGGGGATGAACACTGAAGCTTTCTTT	CASSFNPGGMNTEAFF
TRBV5-6	13	-	-	TRBJ2-3	TGTGCCAGCAGCTTCCCCGTAATGGATACGCAGTATTTT	CASSFPVMDTQYF
TRBV27	13	-	-	TRBJ1-2	TGTGCCAGCAGAAGACAGTTCGCGGAACTCTACACCTTC	CASRRQFAELYTF
TRBV2	12	few	-	TRBJ2-7	TGTGCCAGCAGTGAAGAGCGCTCCGAGCAGTACTTC	CASSEERSEQYF
TRBV19	18	-	TRBD2	TRBJ2-3	TGTGCCAGTAGTAGACAACACCTTAGCGGGAGAGGCACAGATACGCAGTATTTT	CASSRQHLSGRGTDTQYF
TRBV28	11	-	-	TRBJ2-5	TGTGCCAGCAGTACCGATGAGACCCAGTACTTC	CASSTDETQYF
TRBV18	14	-	TRBD1	TRBJ1-5	TGTGCCAGCTCCGGGGGACAGAACAATCAGCCCCAGCATTTT	CASSGGQNNQPQHF
TRBV5-1	13	-	-	TRBJ2-2	TGCGCCAGCAGTCCGGGGCACACCGGGGAGCTGTTTTTT	CASSPGHTGELFF
TRBV7-2	13	-	-	TRBJ2-3	TGTGCCAGCAGCTCAACCAGGGCCGATACGCAGTATTTT	CASSSTRADTQYF
TRBV7-3	13	-	-	TRBJ1-1	TGTGCCAGCAGCTTGTTAGGGAACACTGAAGCTTTCTTT	CASSLLGNTEAFF
TRBV7-6	15	-	TRBD1	TRBJ2-1	TGTGCCAGCAGCTTAGCGGGACAGGGACCCAATGAGCAGTTCTTC	CASSLAGQGPNEQFF
TRBV19	15	-	-	TRBJ2-4	TGTGCCAGTAGTCAGGGGGGAATTGGCAAAAACATTCAGTACTTC	CASSQGGIGKNIQYF
TRBV6-1	14	-	-	TRBJ2-1	TGTGCCAGCAGTCGGGACGGCACCTACAATGAGCAGTTCTTC	CASSRDGTYNEQFF
TRBV10-1	18	-	-	TRBJ1-5	TGCGCCAGCAGTGAGGAGGGACCCAGGACGGCCGGCAATCAGCCCCAGCATTTT	CASSEEGPRTAGNQPQHF
TRBV10-3	14	-	TRBD1	TRBJ2-7	TGTGCCATCAGCGAAGGACAGGGGGCGCGAGAGCAGTACTTC	CAISEGQGAREQYF
TRBV28	12	-	-	TRBJ1-5	TGTGCCAATGGGCCGAACAATCAGCCCCAGCATTTT	CANGPNNQPQHF
TRBV30	13	-	-	TRBJ1-5	TGTGCCTACCAACAGGGTCCCCGGCAGCCCCAGCATTTT	CAYQQGPRQPQHF
TRBV5-4	12	-	-	TRBJ2-7	TGTGCCAGCAGCTTGGAATGGTACGAGCAGTACTTC	CASSLEWYEQYF
TRBV7-6	15	-	-	TRBJ1-5	TGTGCCAGCAGCTTATCAAGTCACCGCAATCAGCCCCAGCATTTT	CASSLSSHRNQPQHF
TRBV5-6	15	-	-	TRBJ1-3	TGTGCCAGCAGCTTGGCCCGGGGAGTTGGAAACACCATATATTTT	CASSLARGVGNTIYF
TRBV15	15	-	-	TRBJ2-6	TGTGCCACCAGCAGAGATCGGACTGGGGCCAACGTCCTGACTTTC	CATSRDRTGANVLTF
TRBV10-3	13	-	TRBD1	TRBJ1-2	TGTGCCATCAGTCCGGGACAGGGAATTGGCTACACCTTC	CAISPGQGIGYTF
TRBV19	16	-	TRBD2	TRBJ2-7	TGTGCCAGTAGTCCCAGGACTAGCGGGAGTTATAGCGAGCAGTACTTC	CASSPRTSGSYSEQYF
TRBV6-6	13	-	-	TRBJ1-2	TGTGCCAGCATCCCAGGGCAAAACTATGGCTACACCTTC	CASIPGQNYGYTF
TRBV6-5	14	-	-	TRBJ2-2	TGTGCCAGCAGCTGGGACACTTACACCGGGGAGCTGTTTTTT	CASSWDTYTGELFF
TRBV6-5	13	-	TRBD1	TRBJ1-4	TGTGCCAGCAGTACTCCGGGACAGGAAAAACTGTTTTTT	CASSTPGQEKLFF
TRBV27	18	-	-	TRBJ2-7	TGTGCCAGCATTAAGACAGGGGGCGGGCTAGCGGGAGTCGGAGAGCAGTACTTC	CASIKTGGGLAGVGEQYF
TRBV30	13	-	-	TRBJ2-1	TGTGCCTGGAGTGTGGACTATGTCAATGAGCAGTTCTTC	CAWSVDYVNEQFF
TRBV19	13	-	-	TRBJ2-7	TGTGCCAGTAGTCCGACCATCGGGGGCTGGGGGCACTTC	CASSPTIGGWGHF
TRBV4-3	13	once	-	TRBJ2-7	TGCGCCAGCAGCCCAGGTCTCTCCTACGAGCAGTACTTC	CASSPGLSYEQYF
TRBV4-2	14	-	TRBD1	TRBJ1-2	TGTGCCAGCAGCCAATTGGGACAGAACTATGGCTACACCTTC	CASSQLGQNYGYTF
TRBV9	14	-	TRBD2	TRBJ2-7	TGTGCCAGCAGCGTAGGGACTAGCGGCTACGAGCAGTACTTC	CASSVGTSGYEQYF
TRBV19	14	-	-	TRBJ2-5	TGTGCCAGTACCTGGACAGGTTTGGGGGGGACCCAGTACTTC	CASTWTGLGGTQYF
TRBV5-1	14	-	-	TRBJ2-5	TGCGCCAGCAGCCCGGACAGTCCCTCAGAGACCCAGTACTTC	CASSPDSPSETQYF
TRBV27	18	-	TRBD2	TRBJ2-5	TGTGCCAGCAGTCCTCACCCCCGGGCTAGCGGGATTCGAGAGACCCAGTACTTC	CASSPHPRASGIRETQYF